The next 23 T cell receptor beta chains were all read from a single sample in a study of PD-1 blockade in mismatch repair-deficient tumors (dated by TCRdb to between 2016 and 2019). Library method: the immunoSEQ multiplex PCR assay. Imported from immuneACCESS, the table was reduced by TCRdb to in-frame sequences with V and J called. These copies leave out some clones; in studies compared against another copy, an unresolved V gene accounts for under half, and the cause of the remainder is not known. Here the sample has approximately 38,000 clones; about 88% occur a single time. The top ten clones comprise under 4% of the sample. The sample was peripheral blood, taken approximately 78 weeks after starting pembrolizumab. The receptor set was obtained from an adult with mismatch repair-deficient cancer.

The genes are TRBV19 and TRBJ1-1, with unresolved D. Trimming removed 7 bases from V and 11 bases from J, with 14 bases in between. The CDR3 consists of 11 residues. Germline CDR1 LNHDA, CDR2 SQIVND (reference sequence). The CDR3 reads CASKTTSRAFF. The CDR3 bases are TGTGCCAGTAAAACGACAAGTCGGGCTTTCTTT.

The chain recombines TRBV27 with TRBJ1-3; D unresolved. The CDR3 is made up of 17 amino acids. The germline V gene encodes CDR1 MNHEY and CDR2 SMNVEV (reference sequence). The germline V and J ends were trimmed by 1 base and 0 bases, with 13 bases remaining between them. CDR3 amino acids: CASSLFGASSSGNTIYF. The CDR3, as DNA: TGTGCCAGCAGTTTATTTGGTGCTTCCAGCTCTGGAAACACCATATATTTT.

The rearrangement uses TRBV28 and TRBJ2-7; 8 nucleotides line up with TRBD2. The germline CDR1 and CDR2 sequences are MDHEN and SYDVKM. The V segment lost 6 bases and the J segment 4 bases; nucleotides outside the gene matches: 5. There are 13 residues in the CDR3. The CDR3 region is CASRSGSLYEQYF. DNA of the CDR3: TGTGCCAGCAGAAGCGGGAGTCTGTACGAGCAGTACTTC.

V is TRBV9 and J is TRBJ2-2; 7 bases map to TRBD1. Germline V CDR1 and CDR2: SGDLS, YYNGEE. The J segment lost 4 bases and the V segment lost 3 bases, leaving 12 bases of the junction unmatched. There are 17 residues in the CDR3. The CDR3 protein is CASSGAYGTAATGELFF. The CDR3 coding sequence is TGTGCCAGCAGCGGAGCTTACGGGACAGCGGCCACCGGGGAGCTGTTTTTT.

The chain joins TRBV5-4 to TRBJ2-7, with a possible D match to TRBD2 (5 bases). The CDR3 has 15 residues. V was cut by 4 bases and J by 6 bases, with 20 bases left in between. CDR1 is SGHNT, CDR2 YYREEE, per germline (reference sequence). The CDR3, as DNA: TGTGCCAGCAGCCCCCTTGTTGGGGAGCAAGCCGAGCAGTACTTC. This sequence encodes CASSPLVGEQAEQYF.

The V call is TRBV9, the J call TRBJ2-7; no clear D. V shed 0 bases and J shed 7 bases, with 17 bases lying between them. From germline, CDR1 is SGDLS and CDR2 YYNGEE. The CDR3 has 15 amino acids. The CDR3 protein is CASSVGFGSKPEQYF. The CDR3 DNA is TGTGCCAGCAGCGTAGGGTTTGGGTCTAAGCCAGAGCAGTACTTC. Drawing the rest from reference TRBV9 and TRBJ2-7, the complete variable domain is DSGVTQTPKHLITATGQRVTLRCSPRSGDLSVYWYQQSLDQGLQFLIQYYNGEERAKGNILERFSAQQFPDLHSELNLSSLELGDSALYFCASSVGFGSKPEQYFGPGTRLTVT.

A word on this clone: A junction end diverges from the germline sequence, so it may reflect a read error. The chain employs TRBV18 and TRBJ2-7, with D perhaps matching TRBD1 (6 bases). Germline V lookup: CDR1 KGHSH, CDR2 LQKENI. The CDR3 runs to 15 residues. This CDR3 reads CASSRVRTDSNEQYF. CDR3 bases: TGTGCCAGCTCACGGGTCCGGACAGACTCCAACGAGCAGTACTTC.

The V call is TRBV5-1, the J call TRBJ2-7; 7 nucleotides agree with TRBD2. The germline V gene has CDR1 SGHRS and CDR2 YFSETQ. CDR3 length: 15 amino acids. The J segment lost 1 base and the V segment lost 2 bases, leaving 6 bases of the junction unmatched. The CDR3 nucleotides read TGCGCCAGCAGCTTAGGACTAGGGACTTCCTACGAGCAGTACTTC. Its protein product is CASSLGLGTSYEQYF. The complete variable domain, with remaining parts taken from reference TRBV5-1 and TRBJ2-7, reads KAGVTQTPRYLIKTRGQQVTLSCSPISGHRSVSWYQQTPGQGLQFLFEYFSETQRNKGNFPGRFSGRQFSNSRSEMNVSTLELGDSALYLCASSLGLGTSYEQYFGPGTRLTVT.

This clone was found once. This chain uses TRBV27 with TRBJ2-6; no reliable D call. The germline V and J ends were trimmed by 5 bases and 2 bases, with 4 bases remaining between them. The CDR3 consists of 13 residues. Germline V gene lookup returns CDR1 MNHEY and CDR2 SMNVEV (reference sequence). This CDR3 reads CASSQTGANVLTF. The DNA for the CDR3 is TGTGCCAGCAGTCAAACTGGGGCCAACGTCCTGACTTTC.

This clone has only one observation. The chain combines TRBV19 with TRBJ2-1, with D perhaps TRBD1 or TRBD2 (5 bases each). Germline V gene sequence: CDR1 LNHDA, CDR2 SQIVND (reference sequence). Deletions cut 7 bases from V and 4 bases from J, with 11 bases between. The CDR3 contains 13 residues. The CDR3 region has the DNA TGTGCCAGTATGAGCTGGGGGTACAATGAGCAGTTCTTC. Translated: CASMSWGYNEQFF.

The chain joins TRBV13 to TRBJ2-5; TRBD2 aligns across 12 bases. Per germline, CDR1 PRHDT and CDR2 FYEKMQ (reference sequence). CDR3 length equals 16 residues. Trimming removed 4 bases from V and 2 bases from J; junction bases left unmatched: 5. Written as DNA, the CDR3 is TGTGCCAGCAGCTCCCGGACTAGCGGGGCGCAAGAGACCCAGTACTTC. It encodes CASSSRTSGAQETQYF.

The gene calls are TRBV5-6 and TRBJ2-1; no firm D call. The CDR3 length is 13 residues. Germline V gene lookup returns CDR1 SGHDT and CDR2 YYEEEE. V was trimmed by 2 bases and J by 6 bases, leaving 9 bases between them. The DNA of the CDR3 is TGTGCCAGCAGCTTTGGGTTTCGCAATGAGCAGTTCTTC. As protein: CASSFGFRNEQFF.

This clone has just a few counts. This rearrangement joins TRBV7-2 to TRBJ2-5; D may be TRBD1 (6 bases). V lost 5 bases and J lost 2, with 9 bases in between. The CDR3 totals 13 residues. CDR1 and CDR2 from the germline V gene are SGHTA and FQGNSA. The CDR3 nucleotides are TGTGCCAGCAGCCGGCAGGGGCAAGAGACCCAGTACTTC. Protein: CASSRQGQETQYF.

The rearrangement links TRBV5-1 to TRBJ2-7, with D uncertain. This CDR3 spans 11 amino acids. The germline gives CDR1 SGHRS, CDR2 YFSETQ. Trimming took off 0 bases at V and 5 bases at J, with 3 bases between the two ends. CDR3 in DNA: TGCGCCAGCAGCTTGGGAGACGAGCAGTACTTC. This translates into CASSLGDEQYF.

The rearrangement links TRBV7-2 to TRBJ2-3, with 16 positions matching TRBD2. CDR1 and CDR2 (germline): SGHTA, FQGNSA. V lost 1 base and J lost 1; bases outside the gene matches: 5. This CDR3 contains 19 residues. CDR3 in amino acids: CASSLGGTSGRGGTDTQYF. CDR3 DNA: TGTGCCAGCAGCTTAGGTGGGACTAGCGGGAGGGGAGGCACAGATACGCAGTATTTT. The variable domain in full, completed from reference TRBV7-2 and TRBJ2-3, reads GAGVSQSPSNKVTEKGKDVELRCDPISGHTALYWYRQSLGQGLEFLIYFQGNSAPDKSGLPSDRFSAERTGGSVSTLTIQRTQQEDSAVYLCASSLGGTSGRGGTDTQYFGPGTRLTVL.

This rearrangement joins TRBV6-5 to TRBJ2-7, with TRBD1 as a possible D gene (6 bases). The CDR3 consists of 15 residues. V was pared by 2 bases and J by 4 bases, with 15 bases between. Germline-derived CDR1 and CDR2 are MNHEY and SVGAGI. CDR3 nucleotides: TGTGCCAGCAGTTACAGCTCTTGGGGACAATACGAGCAGTACTTC. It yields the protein CASSYSSWGQYEQYF.

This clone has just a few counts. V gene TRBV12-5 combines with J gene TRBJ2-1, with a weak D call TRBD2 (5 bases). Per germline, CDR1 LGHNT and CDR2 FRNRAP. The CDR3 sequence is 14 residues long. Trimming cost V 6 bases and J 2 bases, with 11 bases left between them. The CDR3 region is CASGERETYNEQFF. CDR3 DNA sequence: TGTGCTAGTGGCGAGAGGGAGACCTACAATGAGCAGTTCTTC.

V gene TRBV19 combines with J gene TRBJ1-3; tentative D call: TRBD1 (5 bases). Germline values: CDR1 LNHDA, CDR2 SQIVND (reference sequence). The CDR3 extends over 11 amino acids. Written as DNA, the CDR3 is TGTTCTTCGGGGGCTGGAAACACCATATATTTT. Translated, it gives CSSGAGNTIYF.

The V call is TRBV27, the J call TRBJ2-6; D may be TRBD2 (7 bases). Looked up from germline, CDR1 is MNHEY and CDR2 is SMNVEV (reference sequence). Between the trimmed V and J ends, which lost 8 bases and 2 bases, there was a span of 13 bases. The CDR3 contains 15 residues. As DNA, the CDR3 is TGTGCCAGCGGTGGGGGGGGGCCTGGGGCCAACGTCCTGACTTTC. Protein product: CASGGGGPGANVLTF.

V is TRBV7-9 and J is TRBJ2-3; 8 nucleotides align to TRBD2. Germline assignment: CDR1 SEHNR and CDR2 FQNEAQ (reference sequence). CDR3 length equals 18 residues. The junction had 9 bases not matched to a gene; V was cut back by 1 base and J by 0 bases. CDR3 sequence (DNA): TGTGCCAGCAGCTTAGGAGGGGTGAGCGGGGGAAGCACAGATACGCAGTATTTT. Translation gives CASSLGGVSGGSTDTQYF.

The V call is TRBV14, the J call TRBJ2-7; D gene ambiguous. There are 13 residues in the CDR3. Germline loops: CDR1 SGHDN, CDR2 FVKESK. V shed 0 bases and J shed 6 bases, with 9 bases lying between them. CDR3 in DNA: TGTGCCAGCAGCCAAGATTTATTGGGCGAGCAGTACTTC. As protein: CASSQDLLGEQYF. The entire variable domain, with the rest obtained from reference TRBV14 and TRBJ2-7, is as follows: EAGVTQFPSHSVIEKGQTVTLRCDPISGHDNLYWYRRVMGKEIKFLLHFVKESKQDESGMPNNRFLAERTGGTYSTLKVQPAELEDSGVYFCASSQDLLGEQYFGPGTRLTVT.

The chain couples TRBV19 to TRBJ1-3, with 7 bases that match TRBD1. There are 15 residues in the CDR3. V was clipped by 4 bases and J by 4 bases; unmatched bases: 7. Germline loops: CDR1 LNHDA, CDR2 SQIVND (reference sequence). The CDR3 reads CASSTQTGSGNTIYF. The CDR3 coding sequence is TGTGCCAGTAGTACCCAGACAGGGTCAGGAAACACCATATATTTT.

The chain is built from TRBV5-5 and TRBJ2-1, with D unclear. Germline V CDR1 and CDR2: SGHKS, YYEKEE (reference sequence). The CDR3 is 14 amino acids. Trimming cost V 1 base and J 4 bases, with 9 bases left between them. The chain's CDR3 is CASSLLVGYNEQFF. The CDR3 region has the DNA TGTGCCAGCAGCTTGTTAGTAGGGTACAATGAGCAGTTCTTC.